Listed here are 11 T cell receptor beta chains from one sample, sequenced in a study of blood T cell repertoires in COVID-19. Only in-frame clones appear in the TCRdb table, and some are missing; sequencing was by immunoSEQ multiplex PCR. This table has roughly 310,000 clones, 90% appearing once. Sequenced sample: PBMCs or T cells enriched from blood (not recorded which). These receptors were collected from a man aged 55-75 years who had recovered from COVID-19.

The CDR3 loop is CASRGAGRSRTGELFF. The CDR3 coding sequence is TGTGCCAGTAGGGGAGCCGGACGCTCGAGGACCGGGGAGCTGTTTTTT. This sequence joins TRBV19 and TRBJ2-2; D is perhaps TRBD2 (5 bases). V dropped 6 bases and J dropped 5 bases, with 19 bases sitting between them. The germline gives CDR1 LNHDA, CDR2 SQIVND (reference sequence). This CDR3 has 16 amino acids.

The V call is TRBV28, the J call TRBJ1-4; TRBD1 aligns across 9 bases. V trimming: 5 bases; J trimming: 4 bases; junction bases outside the gene matches: 11. The germline CDR1 and CDR2 sequences are MDHEN and SYDVKM. CDR3 length: 17 amino acids. This CDR3 reads CASSPTGQGLSNEKLFF. DNA of the CDR3: TGTGCCAGCAGTCCGACGGGACAGGGTTTAAGTAATGAAAAACTGTTTTTT.

The chain is built from TRBV6-5 and TRBJ1-3; D might be TRBD1 (6 bases). Germline V gene lookup returns CDR1 MNHEY and CDR2 SVGAGI. This CDR3 has 14 residues. V was pared by 2 bases and J by 3 bases, with 8 bases between. The CDR3 DNA reads as TGTGCCAGCAGTTACCTACAGGGTGGAAACACCATATATTTT. Amino acids: CASSYLQGGNTIYF.

CDR3: CASSSAGQGHSPLHF. CDR3 nucleotides: TGTGCCAGCAGTTCCGCGGGACAGGGACACTCACCCCTCCACTTT. The chain uses TRBV6-5 and TRBJ1-6, with 9 bases aligning to TRBD1. The CDR3 is made up of 15 amino acids. J was trimmed by 10 bases and V by 4 bases; bases with no gene match: 8. CDR1 MNHEY and CDR2 SVGAGI come from the germline V gene.

The rearrangement uses TRBV7-9 and TRBJ2-1; TRBD2 matches at 8 bases. V lost 1 base to trimming and J lost 8 bases; unmatched junction nucleotides: 10. The CDR3 length is 16 residues. Per germline, CDR1 SEHNR and CDR2 FQNEAQ (reference sequence). This CDR3 is CASSLGREGRGDEQFF. CDR3 nucleotide sequence: TGTGCCAGCAGCTTAGGCCGGGAGGGCCGTGGCGATGAGCAGTTCTTC.

The chain couples TRBV9 to TRBJ2-7; tentatively, D is TRBD2 (6 bases). Germline V gene lookup returns CDR1 SGDLS and CDR2 YYNGEE. This CDR3 comprises 14 residues. Trimming took 2 bases from V and 0 from J, leaving 9 bases between them. CDR3 in amino acids: CASSVGTHSYEQYF. The CDR3 bases are TGTGCCAGCAGCGTGGGGACTCACTCCTACGAGCAGTACTTC.

The chain uses TRBV6-5 and TRBJ2-7, with D uncertain. The V end lost 6 bases, the J end lost 0 bases, and 12 bases lay between the germline ends. The CDR3 is 14 amino acids. Germline CDR1 reads MNHEY; CDR2 reads SVGAGI. The chain's CDR3 is CASSPRVPSYEQYF. The CDR3 coding sequence is TGTGCCAGCAGCCCCCGGGTGCCCTCCTACGAGCAGTACTTC.

The CDR3 DNA is TGCGCCAGCAGCCAAATACTAGAGATTGAGGGCCCTCAGCCCCAGCATTTT. Translation: CASSQILEIEGPQPQHF. V is TRBV4-1 and J is TRBJ1-5; D is uncertain. The V and J ends lost 2 bases and 6 bases respectively, with 20 bases between them. CDR1 is MGHRA, CDR2 YSYEKL, per germline. This CDR3 is built from 17 residues.

The V and J genes are TRBV27 and TRBJ2-3, with 14 positions matching TRBD2. There are 15 residues in the CDR3. Germline loops: CDR1 MNHEY, CDR2 SMNVEV (reference sequence). The V gene end was trimmed by 5 bases and the J gene end by 4 bases; junction bases not matched to a gene: 2. CDR3 in DNA: TGTGCCAGCAGTACGACTAGCGGGAGGGCAGATACGCAGTATTTT. Its protein product is CASSTTSGRADTQYF.

This sequence joins TRBV25-1 and TRBJ1-4; D is undetermined. The CDR3 spans 13 residues. CDR1 and CDR2 (germline): MGHDK, SYGVNS. V was pared by 2 bases and J by 4 bases, with 5 bases between. In nucleotides, the CDR3 is TGTGCCAGCAGTGAAGAGATTAATGAAAAACTGTTTTTT. The encoded protein is CASSEEINEKLFF.

This chain joins TRBV10-1 and TRBJ2-2; the D is unclear. This CDR3 is 12 amino acids long. The V gene's germline CDR1 is WNHNN and CDR2 SYGVQD (reference sequence). Trimming left V 5 bases short and J 4 bases short, with 5 bases between. CDR3 DNA: TGCGCCAGCAGTCTCAGCACCGGGGAGCTGTTTTTT. Protein sequence: CASSLSTGELFF.